The T cell receptor beta chain described here comes from a study of cytomegalovirus exposure and HLA in healthy donors. Whole-study results and caveats: Some V segments (TRBV6-2 and TRBV6-3 among them) were excluded as indistinguishable. The authors considered a cluster of highly shared sequence variants likely to be a sequencing artifact.

PCR was performed using 60 Vbeta and 13 Jbeta primers. Only in-frame clones appear in the TCRdb table, and some are missing; sequencing was by immunoSEQ multiplex PCR. Altogether 200,000 to 300,000 clones are present, roughly 86% being singletons, with the ten largest covering 2% to 2.5%. Germline V gene lookup returns CDR1 MGHRA and CDR2 YSYEKL. V lost 1 base, J lost 2 bases, and 12 bases lay in between. This CDR3 region has 16 residues. To note about this clone: No antigen is known for it.

What was sequenced was PBMCs. The receptor's source is a woman aged 40 to 49 in good health and CMV-seropositive. The V call is TRBV4-1, the J call TRBJ1-5; possible D gene TRBD1, 5 bases. The chain's CDR3 is CASSQAVGRGNQPQHF. CDR3 DNA sequence: TGCGCCAGCAGCCAAGCCGTCGGCAGGGGCAATCAGCCCCAGCATTTT.